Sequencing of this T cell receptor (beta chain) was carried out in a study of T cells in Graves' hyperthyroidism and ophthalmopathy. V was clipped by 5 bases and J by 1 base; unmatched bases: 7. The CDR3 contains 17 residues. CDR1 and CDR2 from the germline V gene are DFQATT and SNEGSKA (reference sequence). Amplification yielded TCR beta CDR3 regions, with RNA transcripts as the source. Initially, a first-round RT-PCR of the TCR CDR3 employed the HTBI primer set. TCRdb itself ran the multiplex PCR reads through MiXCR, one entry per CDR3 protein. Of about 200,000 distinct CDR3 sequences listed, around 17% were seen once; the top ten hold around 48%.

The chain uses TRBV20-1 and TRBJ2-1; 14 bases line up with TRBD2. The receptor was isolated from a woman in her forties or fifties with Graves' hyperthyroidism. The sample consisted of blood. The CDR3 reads CSALGTSGSPSYNEQFF. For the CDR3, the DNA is TGCAGTGCTCTCGGGACTAGCGGGAGTCCGTCCTACAATGAGCAGTTCTTC.